This passage covers 2 T cell receptor beta chains from one sample sequenced in a study of T cell repertoires in cytomegalovirus infection (dated by TCRdb to between 2019 and 2020). Sequenced on an Illumina HiSeq 1500. TCRdb reprocessing: public reads trimmed at Q25 with fastp, clones called with MiXCR, in-frame beta chains kept. Rows with one shared CDR3 protein collapse into an entry with the most common genes and DNA. A total of around 290,000 distinct CDR3 sequences appear in this sample, about 25% of them only once. The ten top clones hold around 14% of the sample. The specimen was PBMCs. Receptor source: a human donor in good health (CMV status not recorded). Some clones in this sample may be carry-over from other donors' samples.

The chain employs TRBV7-2 and TRBJ2-7; D not certain. This CDR3 has 14 residues. Germline lookup yields CDR1 SGHTA and CDR2 FQGNSA. Trimming took 3 bases from V and 0 from J, leaving 9 bases between them. This CDR3 is CASSFIRLSYEQYF. The DNA for the CDR3 is TGTGCCAGCAGCTTCATCAGACTCTCCTACGAGCAGTACTTC.

J is TRBJ2-3 and V is TRBV19; D call uncertain. V was cut by 5 bases and J by 6 bases, with 12 bases left in between. The CDR3 sequence is 13 residues long. Germline V gene lookup returns CDR1 LNHDA and CDR2 SQIVND (reference sequence). The CDR3 DNA follows: TGTGCCAGTAGTGGCACCCCATGGGATACGCAGTATTTT. Its translation is CASSGTPWDTQYF. The whole variable domain, filled in from reference TRBV19 and TRBJ2-3, reads DGGITQSPKYLFRKEGQNVTLSCEQNLNHDAMYWYRQDPGQGLRLIYYSQIVNDFQKGDIAEGYSVSREKKESFPLTVTSAQKNPTAFYLCASSGTPWDTQYFGPGTRLTVL.